This T cell receptor (beta chain) originates from a study of identifying expanded T cells in peripheral blood. Comment on this clone: Its antigen is not identified.

The protocol was immunoSEQ multiplex PCR, while the TCRdb copy is restricted to in-frame clones and leaves out a portion. This table has approximately 81,000 clones, roughly 84% appearing once. Per germline, CDR1 MNHEY and CDR2 SVGAGI. The V gene lost 0 bases and the J gene lost 4 bases, with 8 bases spanning the gap. This CDR3 contains 14 residues. During the collection period, no donor immune events like infections were recorded. Study observations and caveats: Differentially abundant clones: roughly 1.3 between replicates, about 17 at 2 to 3 weeks, less than 25 at four. Across healthy donors, higher total template counts meant significantly greater approximately 2-week count variance.

The specimen was blood. This chain links TRBV6-5 with TRBJ2-3, with D hard to call. The receptor was derived from a person aged 18 to 70 in good health. The CDR3 reads CASSYSIQPDTQYF. CDR3 sequence (DNA): TGTGCCAGCAGTTACTCGATCCAGCCAGATACGCAGTATTTT.